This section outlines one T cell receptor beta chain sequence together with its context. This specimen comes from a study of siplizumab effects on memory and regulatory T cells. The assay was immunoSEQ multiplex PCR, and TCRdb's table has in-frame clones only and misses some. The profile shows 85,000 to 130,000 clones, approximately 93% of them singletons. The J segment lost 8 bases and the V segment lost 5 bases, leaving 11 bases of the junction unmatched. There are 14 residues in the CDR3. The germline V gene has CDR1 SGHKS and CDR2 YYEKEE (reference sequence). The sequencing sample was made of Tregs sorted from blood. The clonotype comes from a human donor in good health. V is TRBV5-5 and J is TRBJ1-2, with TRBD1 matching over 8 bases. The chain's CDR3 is CASSFPRTGTGYTF. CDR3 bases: TGTGCCAGCAGTTTCCCTAGGACAGGGACCGGCTACACCTTC.